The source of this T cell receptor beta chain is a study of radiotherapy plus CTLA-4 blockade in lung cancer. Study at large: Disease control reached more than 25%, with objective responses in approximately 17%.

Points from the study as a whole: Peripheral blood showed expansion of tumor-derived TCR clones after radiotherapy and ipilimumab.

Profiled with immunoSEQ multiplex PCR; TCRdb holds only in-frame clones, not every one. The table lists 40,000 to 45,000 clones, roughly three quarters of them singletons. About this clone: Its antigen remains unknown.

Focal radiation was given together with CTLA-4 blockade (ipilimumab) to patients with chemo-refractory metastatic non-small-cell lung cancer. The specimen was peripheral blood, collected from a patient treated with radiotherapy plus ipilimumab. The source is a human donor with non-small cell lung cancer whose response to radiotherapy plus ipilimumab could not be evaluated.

DNA for the CDR3: TGCAGCGCCTTCCGAGATAGCTCCTACAATGAGCAGTTCTTC. It yields the protein CSAFRDSSYNEQFF. The chain is built from TRBV29-1 and TRBJ2-1; no definite D call. This CDR3 region has 14 residues. Germline V CDR1 and CDR2: SQVTM, ANQGSEA. The germline V and J ends were trimmed by 7 bases and 0 bases, with 13 bases remaining between them.